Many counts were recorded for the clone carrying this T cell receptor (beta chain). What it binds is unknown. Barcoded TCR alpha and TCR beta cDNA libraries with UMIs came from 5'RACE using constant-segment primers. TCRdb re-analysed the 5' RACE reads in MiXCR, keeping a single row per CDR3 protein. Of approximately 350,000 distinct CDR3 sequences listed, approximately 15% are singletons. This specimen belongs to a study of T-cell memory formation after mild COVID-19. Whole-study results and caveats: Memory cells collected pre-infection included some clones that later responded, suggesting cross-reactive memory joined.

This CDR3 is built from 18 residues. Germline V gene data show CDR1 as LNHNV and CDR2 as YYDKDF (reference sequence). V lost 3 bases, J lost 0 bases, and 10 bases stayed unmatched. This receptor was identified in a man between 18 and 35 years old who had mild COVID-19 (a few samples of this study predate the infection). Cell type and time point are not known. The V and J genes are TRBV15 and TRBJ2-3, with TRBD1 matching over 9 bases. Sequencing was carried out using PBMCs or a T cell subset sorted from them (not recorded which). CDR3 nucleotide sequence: TGTGCCACCAGCAGCAATACGGCCGGACAGGGGAGCACAGATACGCAGTATTTT. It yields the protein CATSSNTAGQGSTDTQYF. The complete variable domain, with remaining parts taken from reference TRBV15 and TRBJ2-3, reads DAMVIQNPRYQVTQFGKPVTLSCSQTLNHNVMYWYQQKSSQAPKLLFHYYDKDFNNEADTPDNFQSRRPNTSFCFLDIRSPGLGDTAMYLCATSSNTAGQGSTDTQYFGPGTRLTVL.